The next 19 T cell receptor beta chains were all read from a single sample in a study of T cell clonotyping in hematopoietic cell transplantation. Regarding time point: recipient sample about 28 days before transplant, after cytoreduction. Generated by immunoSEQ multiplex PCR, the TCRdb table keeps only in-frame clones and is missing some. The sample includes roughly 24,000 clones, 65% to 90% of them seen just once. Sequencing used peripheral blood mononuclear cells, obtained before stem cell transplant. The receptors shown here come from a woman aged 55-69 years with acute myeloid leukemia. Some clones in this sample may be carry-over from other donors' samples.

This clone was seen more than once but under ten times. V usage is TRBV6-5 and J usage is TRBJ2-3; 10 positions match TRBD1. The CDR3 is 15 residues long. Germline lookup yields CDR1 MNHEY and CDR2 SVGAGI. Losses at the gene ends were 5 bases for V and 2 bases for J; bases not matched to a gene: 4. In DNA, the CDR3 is TGTGCCAGCAGTGCCGGGACAGGGGTCACAGATACGCAGTATTTT. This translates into CASSAGTGVTDTQYF.

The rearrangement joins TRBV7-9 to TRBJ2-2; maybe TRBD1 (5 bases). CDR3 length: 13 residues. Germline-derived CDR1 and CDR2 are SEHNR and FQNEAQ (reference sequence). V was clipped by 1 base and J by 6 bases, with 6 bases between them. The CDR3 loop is CASSLEGSGELFF. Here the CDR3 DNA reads TGTGCCAGCAGCTTAGAGGGGTCCGGGGAGCTGTTTTTT.

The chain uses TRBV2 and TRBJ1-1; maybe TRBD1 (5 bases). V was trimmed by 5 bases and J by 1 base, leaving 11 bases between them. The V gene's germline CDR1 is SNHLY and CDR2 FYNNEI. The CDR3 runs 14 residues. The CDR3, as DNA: TGTGCCAGCAGTCCGACAGTGACGAACACTGAAGCTTTCTTT. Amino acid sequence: CASSPTVTNTEAFF.

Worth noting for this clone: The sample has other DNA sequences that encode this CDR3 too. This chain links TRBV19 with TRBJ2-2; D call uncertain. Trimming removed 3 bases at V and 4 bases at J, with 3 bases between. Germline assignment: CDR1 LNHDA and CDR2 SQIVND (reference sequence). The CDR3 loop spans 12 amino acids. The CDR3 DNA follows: TGTGCCAGTAGTATTTCCACCGGGGAGCTGTTTTTT. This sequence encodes CASSISTGELFF.

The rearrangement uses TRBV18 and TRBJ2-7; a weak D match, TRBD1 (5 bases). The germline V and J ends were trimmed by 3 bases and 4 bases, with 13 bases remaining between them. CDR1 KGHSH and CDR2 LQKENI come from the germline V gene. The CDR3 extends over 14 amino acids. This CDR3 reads CASSPITQGYEQYF. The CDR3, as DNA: TGTGCCAGCTCACCGATTACGCAGGGTTACGAGCAGTACTTC.

CDR3 DNA sequence: TGTGCCAGCCACGGACAGGACTATTCCTACGAGCAGTACTTC. This codes for CASHGQDYSYEQYF. The chain is built from TRBV2 and TRBJ2-7; D possibly corresponds to TRBD1 (7 bases). The germline V and J ends were trimmed by 8 bases and 1 base, with 15 bases remaining between them. This CDR3 is built from 14 residues. The germline V gene has CDR1 SNHLY and CDR2 FYNNEI. The variable domain in full, with the rest retrieved from reference TRBV2 and TRBJ2-7, is EPEVTQTPSHQVTQMGQEVILRCVPISNHLYFYWYRQILGQKVEFLVSFYNNEISEKSEIFDDQFSVERPDGSNFTLKIRSTKLEDSAMYFCASHGQDYSYEQYFGPGTRLTVT.

In DNA, the CDR3 is TGTGCCAGCAGCGTAGCCGGGGGTCCTTACAATGAGCAGTTCTTC. Encoded protein: CASSVAGGPYNEQFF. The gene calls are TRBV9 and TRBJ2-1; weak D call: TRBD2 (6 bases). V was trimmed by 0 bases and J by 4 bases, leaving 11 bases between them. The germline V gene encodes CDR1 SGDLS and CDR2 YYNGEE. CDR3 length equals 15 residues.

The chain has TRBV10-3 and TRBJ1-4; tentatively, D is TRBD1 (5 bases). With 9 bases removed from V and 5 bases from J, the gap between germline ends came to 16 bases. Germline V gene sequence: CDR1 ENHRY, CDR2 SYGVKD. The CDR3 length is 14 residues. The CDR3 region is CAIRGADLNEKLFF. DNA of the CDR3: TGTGCCATTAGGGGAGCGGACCTGAATGAAAAACTGTTTTTT.

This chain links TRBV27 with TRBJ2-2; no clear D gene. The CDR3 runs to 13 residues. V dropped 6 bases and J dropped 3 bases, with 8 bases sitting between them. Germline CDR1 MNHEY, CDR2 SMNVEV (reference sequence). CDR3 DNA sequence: TGTGCCAGCAGCTGGACCCACACCGGGGAGCTGTTTTTT. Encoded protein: CASSWTHTGELFF.

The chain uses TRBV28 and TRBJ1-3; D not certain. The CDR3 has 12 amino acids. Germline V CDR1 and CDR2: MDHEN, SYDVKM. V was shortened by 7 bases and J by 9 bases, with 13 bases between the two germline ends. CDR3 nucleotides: TGTGCCAGCATCGCTGGAGGAGGCACCATATATTTT. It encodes CASIAGGGTIYF. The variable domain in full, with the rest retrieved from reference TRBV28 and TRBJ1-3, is DVKVTQSSRYLVKRTGEKVFLECVQDMDHENMFWYRQDPGLGLRLIYFSYDVKMKEKGDIPEGYSVSREKKERFSLILESASTNQTSMYLCASIAGGGTIYFGEGSWLTVV.

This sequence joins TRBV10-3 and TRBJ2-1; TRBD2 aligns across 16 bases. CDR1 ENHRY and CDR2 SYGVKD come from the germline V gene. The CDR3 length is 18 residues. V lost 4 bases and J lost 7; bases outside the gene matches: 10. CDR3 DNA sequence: TGTGCCATCAGTGGAAGGGGACTAGCGGGGGGGCGGAGTAATGAGCAGTTCTTC. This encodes CAISGRGLAGGRSNEQFF.

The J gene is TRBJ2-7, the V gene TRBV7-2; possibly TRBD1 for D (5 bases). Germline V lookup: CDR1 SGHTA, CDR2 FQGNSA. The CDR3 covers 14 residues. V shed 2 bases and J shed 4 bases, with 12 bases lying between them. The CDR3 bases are TGTGCCAGCAGCTTACGAGGACACCCTTACGAGCAGTACTTC. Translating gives CASSLRGHPYEQYF. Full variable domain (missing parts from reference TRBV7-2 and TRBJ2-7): GAGVSQSPSNKVTEKGKDVELRCDPISGHTALYWYRQSLGQGLEFLIYFQGNSAPDKSGLPSDRFSAERTGGSVSTLTIQRTQQEDSAVYLCASSLRGHPYEQYFGPGTRLTVT.

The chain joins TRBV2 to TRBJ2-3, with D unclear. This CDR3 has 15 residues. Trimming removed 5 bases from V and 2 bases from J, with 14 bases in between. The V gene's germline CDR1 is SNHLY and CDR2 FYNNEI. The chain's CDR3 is CASSSRGRATDTQYF. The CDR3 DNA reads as TGTGCCAGCAGTTCCCGAGGTAGGGCCACAGATACGCAGTATTTT.

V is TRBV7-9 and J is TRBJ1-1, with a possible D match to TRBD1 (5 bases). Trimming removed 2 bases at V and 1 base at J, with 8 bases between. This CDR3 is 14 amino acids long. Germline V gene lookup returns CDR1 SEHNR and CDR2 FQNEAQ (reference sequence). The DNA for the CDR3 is TGTGCCAGCAGCTTATATCAGGGGAACACTGAAGCTTTCTTT. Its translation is CASSLYQGNTEAFF.

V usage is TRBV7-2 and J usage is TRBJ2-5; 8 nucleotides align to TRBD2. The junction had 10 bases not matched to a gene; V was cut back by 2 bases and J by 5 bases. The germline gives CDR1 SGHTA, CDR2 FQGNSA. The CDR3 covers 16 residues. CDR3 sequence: CASSLRGLVDGETQYF. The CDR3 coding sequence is TGTGCCAGCAGCTTAAGGGGACTAGTTGATGGGGAGACCCAGTACTTC.

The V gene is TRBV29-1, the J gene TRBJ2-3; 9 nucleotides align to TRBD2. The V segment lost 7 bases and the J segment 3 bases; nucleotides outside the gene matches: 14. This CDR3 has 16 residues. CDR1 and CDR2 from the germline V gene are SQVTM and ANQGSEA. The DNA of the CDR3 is TGCAGCGGGCAGGGGGTAGCGGGAGAAGGGACAGATACGCAGTATTTT. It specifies CSGQGVAGEGTDTQYF.

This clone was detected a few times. Here the CDR3 DNA reads TGTGCCAGCAGCGGGGCGGAGTTGGGAAAACTGTTTTTT. As protein: CASSGAELGKLFF. This chain joins TRBV7-9 and TRBJ1-4; maybe TRBD1 (5 bases). V lost 5 bases and J lost 10, with 14 bases in between. The CDR3 consists of 13 residues. Germline V CDR1 and CDR2: SEHNR, FQNEAQ (reference sequence). Complete variable domain (other parts from reference TRBV7-9 and TRBJ1-4): DTGVSQNPRHKITKRGQNVTFRCDPISEHNRLYWYRQTLGQGPEFLTYFQNEAQLEKSRLLSDRFSAERPKGSFSTLEIQRTEQGDSAMYLCASSGAELGKLFFGSGTQLSVL.

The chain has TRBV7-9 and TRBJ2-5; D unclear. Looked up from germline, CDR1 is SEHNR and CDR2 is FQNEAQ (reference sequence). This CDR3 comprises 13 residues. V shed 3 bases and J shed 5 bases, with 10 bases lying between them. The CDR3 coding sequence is TGTGCCAGCAGCTTGGACGCTTCGGAGACCCAGTACTTC. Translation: CASSLDASETQYF.

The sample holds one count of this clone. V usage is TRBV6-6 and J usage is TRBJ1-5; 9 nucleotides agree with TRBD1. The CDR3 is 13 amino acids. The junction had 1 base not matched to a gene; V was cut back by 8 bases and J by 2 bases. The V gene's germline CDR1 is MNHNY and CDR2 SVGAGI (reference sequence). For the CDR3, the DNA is TGTGCCAGCCGGGACAGGGGCAATCAGCCCCAGCATTTT. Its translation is CASRDRGNQPQHF.